This TCR beta chain was sequenced during a study of CD8 T cells in ankylosing spondylitis. General observations from the study: Characteristic, it appeared, of ankylosing spondylitis blood was a TCR beta motif of eight or nine highly homologous variants.

This clonotype has ten or more counts. Its antigen remains unknown. The CDR3 length is 14 residues. The germline V gene has CDR1 SGHRS and CDR2 YFSETQ. V lost 1 base, J lost 6 bases, and 14 bases lay in between. TCRdb re-called the 5' RACE reads with MiXCR, one entry per CDR3 protein. The repertoire holds fewer than 250,000 distinct CDR3 sequences, with 10% to 13% as singletons. The V and J genes are TRBV5-1 and TRBJ2-7, with D maybe TRBD1 (6 bases). Material: blood, either unsorted or a sorted T cell fraction (not recorded which). The TCR was taken from a male donor with ankylosing spondylitis or in good health (not recorded which). The CDR3 bases are TGCGCCAGCAGCTTGCAGGACAGCCGGTCCGAGCAGTACTTC. Translation: CASSLQDSRSEQYF.